What follows are 18 T cell receptor beta chains derived from one specimen sequenced in a study of T cells after yellow fever vaccination. TCRdb used MiXCR to reprocess the 5' RACE reads, holding one entry per CDR3 protein. The sample carries roughly 99,000 distinct CDR3 sequences, around 5.8% recorded once. The material sequenced was CD8+ T cells sorted from PBMCs, taken 10 days after the yellow fever booster vaccination. These receptors were obtained from a man between 18 and 29 years old who received the YFV17D yellow fever vaccine.

This clonotype was seen a few times. This chain connects TRBV5-4 to TRBJ2-1; D not certain. This CDR3 region has 16 residues. In germline, CDR1 is SGHNT, CDR2 YYREEE (reference sequence). V was cut by 1 base and J by 8 bases, with 19 bases left in between. The DNA of the CDR3 is TGTGCCAGCAGCTTGTATGGGGAAACCAATAATTATGAGCAGTTCTTC. This encodes CASSLYGETNNYEQFF. Combining the CDR3 with reference TRBV5-4 and TRBJ2-1 gives the whole variable domain ETGVTQSPTHLIKTRGQQVTLRCSSQSGHNTVSWYQQALGQGPQFIFQYYREEENGRGNFPPRFSGLQFPNYSSELNVNALELDDSALYLCASSLYGETNNYEQFFGPGTRLTVL.

The chain recombines TRBV4-1 with TRBJ2-1, with D perhaps TRBD1 (5 bases). Germline lookup yields CDR1 MGHRA and CDR2 YSYEKL. Trimming took 4 bases from V and 9 from J, leaving 13 bases between them. The CDR3 runs 13 residues. CDR3 in amino acids: CASSPTMGLEQFF. CDR3 DNA: TGCGCCAGCAGCCCGACGATGGGGCTTGAGCAGTTCTTC.

The gene calls are TRBV7-9 and TRBJ2-1; TRBD2 aligns across 11 bases. Germline V gene lookup returns CDR1 SEHNR and CDR2 FQNEAQ (reference sequence). CDR3 length equals 18 residues. Trimming cost V 5 bases and J 3 bases; bases outside gene matches: 12. The CDR3 is CASSPKTSGAPLYNEQFF. The CDR3 DNA is TGTGCCAGCAGCCCAAAGACTAGCGGGGCACCCCTCTACAATGAGCAGTTCTTC.

The chain joins TRBV4-1 to TRBJ1-3, with D tentatively TRBD1 (5 bases). Germline assignment: CDR1 MGHRA and CDR2 YSYEKL. V was shortened by 1 base and J by 9 bases, with 13 bases between the two germline ends. The CDR3 covers 14 residues. In nucleotides, the CDR3 is TGCGCCAGCAGCCAAGGCAGGGACCTTGTCACCATATATTTT. Protein: CASSQGRDLVTIYF.

This clonotype was recorded at least ten times. J is TRBJ1-1 and V is TRBV14; a weak D match, TRBD1 (5 bases). Trimming took off 1 base at V and 2 bases at J, with 11 bases between the two ends. Germline values: CDR1 SGHDN, CDR2 FVKESK. The length of the CDR3 is 15 residues. The CDR3, as DNA: TGTGCCAGCAGCCAAGGGGGCGCCTTAAACACTGAAGCTTTCTTT. Its protein is CASSQGGALNTEAFF.

Many counts were recorded for this clonotype. This rearrangement joins TRBV5-1 to TRBJ2-2, with D perhaps matching TRBD1 (5 bases). This CDR3 is 14 amino acids long. Per germline, CDR1 SGHRS and CDR2 YFSETQ. The V and J ends lost 3 bases and 7 bases respectively, with 13 bases between them. CDR3 sequence (DNA): TGCGCCAGCAGCTCAAGGACAATGAACGGGGAGCTGTTTTTT. Its translation is CASSSRTMNGELFF.

There are a few counts of this clonotype. The chain combines TRBV20-1 with TRBJ1-2, with D hard to call. This CDR3 comprises 11 residues. The V end lost 2 bases, the J end lost 3 bases, and 4 bases lay between the germline ends. Germline V lookup: CDR1 DFQATT, CDR2 SNEGSKA (reference sequence). The CDR3 protein is CSARRDYGYTF. For the CDR3, the DNA is TGCAGTGCTAGAAGGGACTATGGCTACACCTTC.

This clonotype appeared many times. The chain joins TRBV7-9 to TRBJ2-2, with D possibly matching TRBD2 (6 bases). V lost 8 bases and J 2 bases, leaving 15 bases between the germline ends. Germline CDR1 reads SEHNR; CDR2 reads FQNEAQ (reference sequence). The CDR3 runs to 15 residues. In DNA, the CDR3 is TGTGCCAGCCTCCTGAAGCGGGTTAACACCGGGGAGCTGTTTTTT. Its protein product is CASLLKRVNTGELFF. Full variable domain (missing parts from reference TRBV7-9 and TRBJ2-2): DTGVSQNPRHKITKRGQNVTFRCDPISEHNRLYWYRQTLGQGPEFLTYFQNEAQLEKSRLLSDRFSAERPKGSFSTLEIQRTEQGDSAMYLCASLLKRVNTGELFFGEGSRLTVL.

This clonotype occurred a few times. The chain employs TRBV5-6 and TRBJ2-7, with D possibly TRBD2 on 6 matching bases. V dropped 3 bases and J dropped 5 bases, with 15 bases sitting between them. The CDR3 totals 14 residues. Germline values: CDR1 SGHDT, CDR2 YYEEEE. CDR3 bases: TGTGCCAGCAGCTGGGGGACTCGAGGGGACGAGCAGTACGTC. It is translated as CASSWGTRGDEQYV.

CDR3: CASSSTRDRLTDTQYF. The CDR3 nucleotides read TGTGCCAGCAGCTCAACCCGGGACAGACTCACAGATACGCAGTATTTT. The chain combines TRBV7-9 with TRBJ2-3, with 7 nucleotides matching TRBD1. Trimming cost V 4 bases and J 2 bases; bases outside gene matches: 9. Per germline, CDR1 SEHNR and CDR2 FQNEAQ (reference sequence). This CDR3 has 16 residues.

This clonotype showed up just a few times. The chain couples TRBV7-2 to TRBJ2-1; D is unclear. In germline, CDR1 is SGHTA, CDR2 FQGNSA. V lost 5 bases to trimming and J lost 4 bases, with 6 bases between them. The CDR3 is made up of 12 amino acids. CDR3 nucleotides: TGTGCCAGCAGCGCGCGATACAATGAGCAGTTCTTC. Its translation: CASSARYNEQFF.

The J gene is TRBJ2-3, the V gene TRBV29-1; TRBD2 agrees at 9 bases. From germline, CDR1 is SQVTM and CDR2 ANQGSEA. CDR3 length equals 15 residues. J gave up 2 bases and V 2 bases, and 5 bases lay outside the gene matches. CDR3: CSVEWASGTTDTQYF. The CDR3 nucleotides read TGCAGCGTTGAATGGGCTAGCGGGACCACAGATACGCAGTATTTT.

The sample holds a few counts of this clonotype. J is TRBJ2-3 and V is TRBV20-1; D ambiguous. This CDR3 comprises 14 residues. The V end lost 5 bases, the J end lost 4 bases, and 16 bases lay between the germline ends. Germline loops: CDR1 DFQATT, CDR2 SNEGSKA (reference sequence). CDR3 protein: CSAPSRKLPDTQYF. The CDR3 DNA reads as TGCAGTGCTCCCTCTCGGAAGTTGCCAGATACGCAGTATTTT.

This clonotype was found many times. The V call is TRBV28, the J call TRBJ2-3; D remains ambiguous. Germline V gene lookup returns CDR1 MDHEN and CDR2 SYDVKM. Trimming pared 6 bases from V and 0 bases from J, leaving 10 bases between. The CDR3 is 14 residues long. Here the CDR3 reads CASSPESSTDTQYF. Written as DNA, the CDR3 is TGTGCCAGCAGCCCGGAGAGTAGCACAGATACGCAGTATTTT.

The table lists this clonotype with many counts. The rearrangement links TRBV7-6 to TRBJ2-3, with TRBD1 identical over 8 bases. The J segment lost 1 base and the V segment lost 0 bases, leaving 0 bases of the junction unmatched. CDR3 length equals 15 residues. Per the germline V gene, CDR1 is SGHVS and CDR2 is FNYEAQ. The CDR3 DNA follows: TGTGCCAGCAGCTTAGCGGACAGGGGCACAGATACGCAGTATTTT. It translates to CASSLADRGTDTQYF.

This clonotype was detected only a few times. The V call is TRBV5-6, the J call TRBJ2-7; D possibly corresponds to TRBD2 (5 bases). This CDR3 contains 12 residues. The germline gives CDR1 SGHDT, CDR2 YYEEEE. The germline V and J ends were trimmed by 2 bases and 5 bases, with 8 bases remaining between them. The DNA for the CDR3 is TGTGCCAGCAGCTTAGGAGGCGACGAGCAGTACGTC. Protein sequence: CASSLGGDEQYV.

The V gene is TRBV4-1, the J gene TRBJ1-5; 11 nucleotides match TRBD1. The CDR3 has 15 amino acids. Germline-derived CDR1 and CDR2 are MGHRA and YSYEKL. Trimming removed 4 bases from V and 7 bases from J; junction bases left unmatched: 6. The CDR3 DNA reads as TGCGCCAGCAGCCCAGAATGGACAGGGGGCCAGCCCCAGCATTTT. The encoded protein is CASSPEWTGGQPQHF.

The chain uses TRBV10-3 and TRBJ1-2, with 11 positions matching TRBD1. In germline, CDR1 is ENHRY, CDR2 SYGVKD. J gave up 0 bases and V 4 bases, and 7 bases lay outside the gene matches. The CDR3 covers 17 residues. The CDR3 nucleotides read TGTGCCATCAGTGGTTACGGACAGGGGGCCTCTAACTATGGCTACACCTTC. This translates into CAISGYGQGASNYGYTF.